This TCR beta chain was sequenced during a study of T cell clonality in common variable immunodeficiency. Whole-study results and caveats: CVID patient heterogeneity limited repertoire-clinical complication correlations. Fewer TCRbeta clones were shared among CVID subjects than controls.

Equal genomic DNA amounts from CVID and control samples were sequenced. Sequenced by immunoSEQ multiplex PCR; TCRdb stores in-frame clones only, minus some. The table lists some 80,000 clones, with no singletons. The CDR3 length is 15 residues. V lost 5 bases to trimming and J lost 4 bases, with 15 bases between them. Germline values: CDR1 SGHNT, CDR2 YENEEA. This clone was observed at least ten times. Its antigen is still unknown. The read comes to an end 3 residues before the CDR3 does, leaving the germline J gene to fill in the end. Heparinized whole blood, about 4.5 to 8.5 ml, came from each donor. What was sequenced was peripheral blood mononuclear cells. V gene TRBV11-3 combines with J gene TRBJ2-1; tentatively, D is TRBD2 (6 bases). This TCR was recovered from a person aged 18 to 75 in good health. CDR3 DNA (partial): TGTGCCAGCAGCCCAATAGCGGTTGGATACAATGAG. Its protein product is CASSPIAVGYNE. The whole CDR3 sequence is CASSPIAVGYNEQFF.